This entry lists 5 T cell receptor beta chains sequenced from one sample in a study of human T cells and chemical hapten exposure. Time point specified: pre-sensitization, week 0. The sample's treatment: therapeutic diphenylcyclopropenone sensitization with weekly scalp DPC. A single record per CDR3 protein comes from TCRdb applying MiXCR to the RACE reads. Among 80,000 to 100,000 distinct CDR3 sequences listed, approximately 9.9% were seen once. Source: whole blood, taken in connection with sensitization to the hapten diphenylcyclopropenone (DPC). The origin of the receptors is a woman between 40 and 50 years old with alopecia areata. Some clones in this sample may be carry-over from other donors' samples.

This clonotype came up many times. This sequence joins TRBV4-1 and TRBJ1-6; D not resolved. The germline gives CDR1 MGHRA, CDR2 YSYEKL. This CDR3 contains 15 residues. V was clipped by 1 base and J by 7 bases, with 11 bases between them. CDR3 in amino acids: CASSQVGRLNSPLHF. In nucleotides, the CDR3 is TGCGCCAGCAGCCAAGTAGGCCGACTAAATTCACCCCTCCACTTT.

This clonotype appeared many times. The rearrangement links TRBV11-2 to TRBJ2-6; tentative D call: TRBD1 (6 bases). Germline V gene sequence: CDR1 SGHAT, CDR2 FQNNGV. Between the trimmed V and J ends, which lost 4 bases and 19 bases, there was a span of 26 bases. The CDR3 consists of 15 residues. CDR3 sequence: CASSSQKKDRLPSTF. CDR3 coding DNA: TGTGCCAGCAGCTCGCAGAAGAAAGACAGGTTGCCCTCCACTTTC. Based on the CDR3 plus reference TRBV11-2 and TRBJ2-6, the full variable domain is EAGVAQSPRYKIIEKRQSVAFWCNPISGHATLYWYQQILGQGPKLLIQFQNNGVVDDSQLPKDRFSAERLKGVDSTLKIQPAKLEDSAVYLCASSSQKKDRLPSTFGAGSRLTVL.

There are many counts of this clonotype. The chain is built from TRBV20-1 and TRBJ1-2; weak D call: TRBD1 (6 bases). V was trimmed by 5 bases and J by 8 bases, leaving 15 bases between them. This CDR3 has 12 amino acids. Germline CDR1 reads DFQATT; CDR2 reads SNEGSKA (reference sequence). CDR3 DNA sequence: TGCAGTGCTCCCAAGGACAGCGGAGGCTACACCTTC. This gives the protein CSAPKDSGGYTF.

The V call is TRBV5-1, the J call TRBJ1-1; no clear D. CDR1 and CDR2 from the germline V gene are SGHRS and YFSETQ. V was trimmed by 3 bases and J by 0 bases, leaving 9 bases between them. The CDR3 is 14 residues long. CDR3 in amino acids: CASSSLVVNTEAFF. The CDR3 DNA reads as TGCGCCAGCAGCTCACTGGTTGTGAACACTGAAGCTTTCTTT.

This clonotype was recorded a few times. J is TRBJ2-7 and V is TRBV6-2 or TRBV6-3; 8 bases fit TRBD1. The CDR3 contains 14 residues. Germline CDR1 reads MNHEY; CDR2 reads SVGEGT. V gave up 1 base and J gave up 5 bases; unmatched junction bases: 4. As DNA, the CDR3 is TGTGCCAGCAGTTACTTTCAGGGGGCCCACGAGCAGTACTTC. Translating it yields CASSYFQGAHEQYF.